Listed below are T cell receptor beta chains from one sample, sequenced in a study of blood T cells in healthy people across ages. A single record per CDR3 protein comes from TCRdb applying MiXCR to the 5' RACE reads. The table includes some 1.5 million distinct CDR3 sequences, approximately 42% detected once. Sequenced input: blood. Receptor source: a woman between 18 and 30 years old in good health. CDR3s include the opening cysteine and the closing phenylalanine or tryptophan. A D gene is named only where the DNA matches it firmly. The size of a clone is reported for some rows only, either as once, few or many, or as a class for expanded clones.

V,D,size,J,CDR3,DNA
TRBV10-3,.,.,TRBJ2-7,CAISGRQLSYEQYF,TGTGCCATCAGTGGGCGACAATTATCCTACGAGCAGTACTTC
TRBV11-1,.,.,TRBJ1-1,CASSLTQLNTEAFF,TGTGCCAGCAGCTTAACACAGTTGAACACTGAAGCTTTCTTT
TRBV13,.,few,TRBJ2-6,CASSPDGVNVLTF,TGTGCCAGCAGCCCGGACGGAGTTAACGTCCTGACTTTC
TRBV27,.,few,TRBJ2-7,CASSTRDGYYEQYF,TGTGCCAGCAGTACCAGGGACGGATACTACGAGCAGTACTTC
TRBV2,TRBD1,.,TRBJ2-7,CASRYDRETYNEQYF,TGTGCCAGCAGATATGACAGGGAAACCTACAATGAGCAGTACTTC
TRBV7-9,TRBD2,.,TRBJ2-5,CASSIASGTYNEQYF,TGTGCCAGCAGCATCGCTAGCGGAACATACAATGAGCAGTACTTC
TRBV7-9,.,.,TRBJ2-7,CASSLAAQGSNEQYF,TGTGCCAGCAGTTTAGCGGCACAGGGCAGTAACGAGCAGTACTTC
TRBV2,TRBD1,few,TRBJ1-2,CATNRGDYGYTF,TGTGCCACCAACAGGGGCGATTATGGCTACACCTTC
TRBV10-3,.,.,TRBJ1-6,CAISTGNYNSPLHF,TGTGCCATCAGTACAGGAAACTATAATTCACCTCTCCACTTT
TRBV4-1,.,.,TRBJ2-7,CASSQGDRRYEQYF,TGCGCCAGCAGCCAAGGAGACAGACGCTACGAGCAGTACTTC
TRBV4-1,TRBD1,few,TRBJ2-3,CASSRLDRGPGDTQYF,TGCGCCAGCAGCCGTCTCGACAGGGGGCCCGGAGATACGCAGTATTTT
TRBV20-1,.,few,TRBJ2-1,CSARTLFSGDEQFF,TGCAGTGCTAGAACCCTCTTTAGCGGAGATGAGCAGTTCTTC
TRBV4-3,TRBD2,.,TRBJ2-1,CASSQERTSGSFYNEQFF,TGCGCCAGCAGCCAAGAAAGGACTAGCGGGAGCTTTTACAATGAGCAGTTCTTC
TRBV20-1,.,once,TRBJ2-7,CSARNSQGLSYEQYF,TGCAGTGCTAGAAACTCACAGGGCCTATCCTACGAGCAGTACTTC
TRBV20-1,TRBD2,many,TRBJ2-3,CSARVLRTSSTDTQYF,TGCAGTGCTAGAGTACTTCGGACTAGCAGTACAGATACGCAGTATTTT
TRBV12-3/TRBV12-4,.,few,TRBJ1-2,CASSPGEVLGYTF,TGTGCCAGCAGTCCAGGGGAAGTTCTTGGCTACACCTTC
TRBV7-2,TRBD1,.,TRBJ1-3,CASSIAPDRVLGTIYF,TGTGCCAGCAGCATAGCCCCCGACAGGGTTCTAGGCACCATATATTTT